Listed here are 8 T cell receptor beta chains from one sample, sequenced in a study of low-dose radiotherapy and immunotherapy resistance in tumors (dated by TCRdb to between 2020 and 2023). Explained via the paper, the time point label denotes: before trial treatment. Sequencing was carried out with an Illumina HiSeq 2500. To make first-strand cDNA, Superscript III was used along with a set of TRAV- and TRBV-specific primers so that both the TCRalpha and TCRbeta chains were covered. TCRs were amplified with Phusion for approximately 20 PCR cycles using a constant-region primer together with the adapter attached to the V primers. The raw public data were reprocessed by TCRdb itself: fastp quality trimming at Q25, MiXCR clonotype calling, in-frame beta chains only. Rows with a matching CDR3 protein are joined into one entry that keeps the most common DNA and genes. The sample contains about 60,000 distinct CDR3 sequences, 25% of them found a single time. Clones ranked in the top ten supply around 5% of the sample.

Sequences were derived from PBMCs, sampled before treatment. Source of these receptors: a male donor with prostate cancer.

The rearrangement links TRBV2 to TRBJ2-5, with D perhaps TRBD1 (6 bases). Germline loops: CDR1 SNHLY, CDR2 FYNNEI. V shed 6 bases and J shed 4 bases, with 12 bases lying between them. The CDR3 length is 13 residues. CDR3 nucleotides: TGTGCCAGCAGAAAGGGGGTCGGAGAGACCCAGTACTTC. This encodes CASRKGVGETQYF.

This clonotype was counted many times. V usage is TRBV11-2 and J usage is TRBJ2-5, with D perhaps TRBD1 (6 bases). V gave up 5 bases and J gave up 1 base, with 17 bases separating them. The germline V gene encodes CDR1 SGHAT and CDR2 FQNNGV. The CDR3 is made up of 16 amino acids. The CDR3 here is CASSPPYTGPQETQYF. The CDR3 nucleotides read TGTGCCAGCAGCCCCCCCTACACAGGGCCCCAAGAGACCCAGTACTTC.

This chain joins TRBV20-1 and TRBJ2-6, with TRBD1 matching over 7 bases. CDR1 and CDR2 from the germline V gene are DFQATT and SNEGSKA (reference sequence). The CDR3 loop spans 18 amino acids. Germline trimming cut 0 bases from V and 3 bases from J; bases unmatched to any gene: 11. Here the CDR3 reads CSARDRRQGEVGANVLTF. In DNA, the CDR3 is TGCAGTGCTAGAGACCGAAGACAGGGTGAAGTTGGGGCCAACGTCCTGACTTTC.

The table lists this clonotype with many counts. V usage is TRBV29-1 and J usage is TRBJ1-2; D gene ambiguous. V lost 6 bases to trimming and J lost 0 bases, with 14 bases between them. CDR1 is SQVTM and CDR2 is ANQGSEA in the germline V gene. The CDR3 sequence is 14 residues long. CDR3 nucleotide sequence: TGCAGCGTCTCTGAGGCGGGCTCTAACTATGGCTACACCTTC. As protein: CSVSEAGSNYGYTF. The whole variable domain, filled in from reference TRBV29-1 and TRBJ1-2, reads SAVISQKPSRDICQRGTSLTIQCQVDSQVTMMFWYRQQPGQSLTLIATANQGSEATYESGFVIDKFPISRPNLTFSTLTVSNMSPEDSSIYLCSVSEAGSNYGYTFGSGTRLTVV.

Concerning this clonotype itself: This is likely an artifact of a read error, given a far larger clone one base away. J is TRBJ2-1 and V is TRBV9; TRBD1 aligns across 11 bases. Germline trimming cut 4 bases from V and 10 bases from J; bases unmatched to any gene: 7. Germline loops: CDR1 SGDLS, CDR2 YYNGEE. This CDR3 comprises 14 residues. CDR3 in amino acids: CASSQGQGAYEQFF. CDR3 bases: TGTGCCAGCAGCCAAGGACAGGGGGCCTACGAGCAGTTCTTC.

The sample holds many counts of this clonotype. The chain employs TRBV11-2 and TRBJ2-7; D is unclear. In germline, CDR1 is SGHAT, CDR2 FQNNGV. CDR3 length equals 12 residues. Trimming left V 5 bases short and J 5 bases short, with 10 bases between. The CDR3 spells CASSHGRNEQYF. The CDR3, as DNA: TGTGCCAGCAGCCACGGAAGAAACGAGCAGTACTTC.

The rearrangement joins TRBV5-6 to TRBJ2-5, with 7 bases identical to TRBD2. This CDR3 has 14 residues. V was clipped by 2 bases and J by 2 bases; unmatched bases: 3. Germline V gives CDR1 SGHDT, CDR2 YYEEEE. For the CDR3, the DNA is TGTGCCAGCAGCTTCTTTAGCGGGCAAGAGACCCAGTACTTC. This gives the protein CASSFFSGQETQYF.

This clonotype has at least ten counts. This sequence joins TRBV20-1 and TRBJ1-1, with D perhaps TRBD1 (5 bases). Trimming removed 3 bases from V and 10 bases from J, with 15 bases in between. Germline loops: CDR1 DFQATT, CDR2 SNEGSKA (reference sequence). CDR3 length: 12 amino acids. CDR3 protein: CSASGGGEVAFF. The CDR3 coding sequence is TGCAGTGCTAGCGGGGGTGGGGAAGTAGCTTTCTTT.